This is a list of T cell receptor beta chains from one sample in a study of cytomegalovirus exposure and HLA in healthy donors. Only in-frame clones appear in the TCRdb table, and some are missing; sequencing was by immunoSEQ multiplex PCR. The top ten hold roughly an eighth of the sample, which has 150,000 to 200,000 clones, approximately 80% seen once. What was sequenced was PBMCs. The source of these receptors is a woman aged 25 to 45 in good health and CMV-seropositive. CDR3s include the opening cysteine and the closing phenylalanine or tryptophan. D genes are given only for firm matches. Only part of the rows carry a size: once, few, many, or a class if the clone is expanded.

>-|TRBV5-1|TRBJ1-1|-
TGCGCCAGCAGCCCATCTTGGAGGAGGATGTTGAACACTGAAGCTTTCTTT
CASSPSWRRMLNTEAFF
>TRBD1|TRBV28|TRBJ1-5|-
TGTGCCAGCACCTTGACAGGGGCAAAAAATCAGCCCCAGCATTTT
CASTLTGAKNQPQHF
>-|TRBV28|TRBJ2-7|once
TGTGCCAGCAGTTTCGGCAGGCCTTCCGGAGAGCAGTACTTC
CASSFGRPSGEQYF
>TRBD1|TRBV4-1|TRBJ1-1|once
TGCGCCAGCAGACAAGGACAGGCGCCCACTGAAGCTTTCTTT
CASRQGQAPTEAFF
>TRBD1|TRBV2|TRBJ1-2|once
TGTGCCGGATTGGACAGGCAAACTAACTATGGCTACACCTTC
CAGLDRQTNYGYTF
>TRBD2|TRBV19|TRBJ2-6|-
TGTGCCAGTAGTCTTGGACTAGCGGATTTCTCTGGGGCCAACGTCCTGACTTTC
CASSLGLADFSGANVLTF
>-|TRBV18|TRBJ1-4|once
TGTGCCAGCTCACCGCGGCATACTAATGAAAAACTGTTTTTT
CASSPRHTNEKLFF
>TRBD1|TRBV9|TRBJ2-3|-
TGTGCCAGCAGCGTCGTCCCGGGACAGGGGTCAGATACGCAGTATTTT
CASSVVPGQGSDTQYF
>-|TRBV29-1|TRBJ2-7|-
TGCAGCGTCCTCGGGTCATCGGGGGATGGGCAGTACTTC
CSVLGSSGDGQYF
>TRBD1|TRBV6-5|TRBJ1-5|-
TGTGCCAGCAGATCCGGACAGGGAGGCCAGCCCCAGCATTTT
CASRSGQGGQPQHF
>-|TRBV28|TRBJ1-1|-
TGTGCCAGCAGTGGTCTGCCGAGGAGGGGCTTCGGCACTGAAGCTTTCTTT
CASSGLPRRGFGTEAFF
>-|TRBV20-1|TRBJ1-2|-
TGCGGCGGCACTAACTATGGCTACACCTTC
CGGTNYGYTF
>-|TRBV21-1|TRBJ1-2|-
TGTGCCAGCAGCAAAGAGATACGGGACAGGGCCCCAGCTGGCTACACCTTC
CASSKEIRDRAPAGYTF
>-|TRBV27|TRBJ2-2|-
TGTGCCAGCAGTCCCCTCTCTTACACCGGGGAGCTGTTTTTT
CASSPLSYTGELFF
>TRBD1|TRBV4-1|TRBJ2-7|-
TGCGCCAGCAGCCAAGTAGTAAGGACAGGGGACGGCGAGCAGTACTTC
CASSQVVRTGDGEQYF
>-|TRBV19|TRBJ2-2|-
TGTGCCAGCAACTTCGGGGGTCGATGGAACACCGGGGAGCTGTTTTTT
CASNFGGRWNTGELFF
>-|TRBV18|TRBJ2-4|-
TGTGCCAGCTCACCACCTCAGACAGATAGTAAAAACATTCAGTACTTC
CASSPPQTDSKNIQYF
>TRBD1|TRBV29-1|TRBJ2-1|-
TGCAGCGTTATACCGCCCCTTGGGACAGGGGGCCAGTTCTTC
CSVIPPLGTGGQFF
>TRBD2|TRBV5-1|TRBJ2-5|once
TGCGCCAGCAGCTCTGGGCTAGCGGGGGGGCGTGAGACCCAGTACTTC
CASSSGLAGGRETQYF
>-|TRBV5-1|TRBJ2-3|-
TGCGCCAGCAGCAGGGGCGGACGGACAGATACGCAGTATTTT
CASSRGGRTDTQYF
>-|TRBV6-1|TRBJ2-3|-
TGTGCCAGCAGTGAATCGAGGGTCTACTCTAGCACAGATACGCAGTATTTT
CASSESRVYSSTDTQYF
>TRBD1|TRBV7-2|TRBJ1-1|-
TGTGCCAGCAGCCTACTACGCTGGACAGGAATGAACACTGAAGCTTTCTTT
CASSLLRWTGMNTEAFF
>-|TRBV10-3|TRBJ1-5|-
TGTGCCATCAGTGAGACGGACACGAGCAATCAGCCCCAGCATTTT
CAISETDTSNQPQHF
>-|TRBV9|TRBJ2-5|once
TGTGCCAGCAGCCCATATGGGGGGTTCCAAGAGACCCAGTACTTC
CASSPYGGFQETQYF
>TRBD1|TRBV11-2|TRBJ1-4|-
TGTGCCAGCAGCCAAACGACAGGGGGCCTCAGTGAAAAACTGTTTTTT
CASSQTTGGLSEKLFF
>-|TRBV9|TRBJ2-7|-
TGTGCCAGCAGCGTAGGGATGGGACTTAGCTCCTACGAGCAGTACTTC
CASSVGMGLSSYEQYF
>-|TRBV6-5|TRBJ2-5|-
TGTGCCAGCAGTTACTCGATCGATCGGGGAGAGCAGTACTTC
CASSYSIDRGEQYF
>-|TRBV19|TRBJ1-2|-
TGTGCCAGTAGTTGGACACGGAAGGACTATGGCTACACCTTC
CASSWTRKDYGYTF
>-|TRBV7-9|TRBJ2-7|-
TGTGCCAGCAGCCGCAGCGAGAACTCCTACGAGCAGTACTTC
CASSRSENSYEQYF
>TRBD1|TRBV18|TRBJ2-2|-
TGTGCCAGCTCACCAAGGGACAGCACCCCCGGGGAGCTGTTTTTT
CASSPRDSTPGELFF
>-|TRBV11-3|TRBJ2-2|-
TGTGCCAGCAGCTCCAACTCCGCCACCGGGGAGCTGTTTTTT
CASSSNSATGELFF
>-|TRBV30|TRBJ1-1|-
TGTGCCTGGTTAGGGGGTGGGAACACTGAAGCTTTCTTT
CAWLGGGNTEAFF
>TRBD1|TRBV6-5|TRBJ1-1|-
TGTGCCAGCAGTGCAGACAGGGGTGTGAACACTGAAGCTTTCTTT
CASSADRGVNTEAFF
>TRBD1|TRBV11-1|TRBJ1-1|-
TGTGCCAGCAGCCCGGGACAGGGTGCTTTCTTT
CASSPGQGAFF
>-|TRBV6-5|TRBJ1-1|-
TGTGCCAGCAGTTACTCCGCGGGAACGAGCGCTGAAGCTTTCTTT
CASSYSAGTSAEAFF
>TRBD1|TRBV7-6|TRBJ2-6|few
TGTGCCAGCAGCTCAATACAGGGGTCCCCTTTCTCTGGGGCCAACGTCCTGACTTTC
CASSSIQGSPFSGANVLTF
>TRBD1|TRBV27|TRBJ1-2|-
TGTGCCAGCAGTCTTGACAGGGTTTTCTACACCTTC
CASSLDRVFYTF
>TRBD1|TRBV5-6|TRBJ2-1|once
TGTGCCAGCAGCGCCCTGAAGGGGGCACCCTACAATGAGCAGTTCTTC
CASSALKGAPYNEQFF
>-|TRBV28|TRBJ1-6|-
TGTGCCAGCAGTCCCGGGACATTAGGGTCACCCCTCCACTTT
CASSPGTLGSPLHF
>-|TRBV30|TRBJ1-4|-
TGTGCCTGGAGTGTAAGCAGGGGCTTACCGCCGAGTGAAAAACTGTTTTTT
CAWSVSRGLPPSEKLFF
>TRBD2|TRBV14|TRBJ2-3|-
TGTGCCAGCAGCCAAGCCGGGAGGGCAGCAGATACGCAGTATTTT
CASSQAGRAADTQYF